Following are 4 T cell receptor beta chains from one sample sequenced in a study of human T cells and chemical hapten exposure. Time point indicated: patch test 1, 2 weeks after DPC sensitization. Treatment in this sample: therapeutic diphenylcyclopropenone sensitization with weekly scalp DPC. MiXCR was run by TCRdb on the RACE reads, yielding one entry per CDR3 protein. The profile shows more than 150,000 distinct CDR3 sequences, about 14% of them singletons. The specimen was whole blood, collected in connection with sensitization to the hapten diphenylcyclopropenone (DPC). The receptors derive from a young woman with alopecia areata. Some clones in this sample may be carry-over from other donors' samples.

This clonotype was counted ten times or more. The chain has TRBV18 and TRBJ1-6; TRBD1 might be the D (5 bases). This CDR3 is built from 16 residues. Trimming took 5 bases from V and 8 from J, leaving 19 bases between them. Germline V gene lookup returns CDR1 KGHSH and CDR2 LQKENI. CDR3 sequence: CASSEQDGLRDSPLHF. The DNA of the CDR3 is TGTGCCAGCTCAGAACAGGACGGCTTAAGAGATTCACCCCTCCACTTT.

V is TRBV12-3 or TRBV12-4 and J is TRBJ2-3; 7 bases are a match to TRBD2. CDR3 length equals 14 residues. The trim removed 3 bases at V and 2 bases at J, leaving 2 bases unmatched. The CDR3 DNA reads as TGTGCCAGCAGTTTGCGGGAGACCACAGATACGCAGTATTTT. It specifies CASSLRETTDTQYF.

This clonotype turned up a few times. The chain uses TRBV7-2 and TRBJ2-6; no clear D. CDR1 is SGHTA, CDR2 FQGNSA, per germline. The V gene lost 3 bases and the J gene lost 0 bases, with 12 bases spanning the gap. CDR3 size: 17 residues. The CDR3 protein is CASSLGRTGSGANVLTF. The DNA for the CDR3 is TGTGCCAGCAGCTTGGGCAGGACGGGCTCTGGGGCCAACGTCCTGACTTTC.

This clonotype was counted only a few times. This sequence joins TRBV12-3 or TRBV12-4 and TRBJ1-3; D gene uncertain. Trimming took off 4 bases at V and 4 bases at J, with 8 bases between the two ends. CDR3 length: 13 residues. CDR3 coding DNA: TGTGCCAGCAGTTCTGGGAACGGAAACACCATATATTTT. It translates to CASSSGNGNTIYF.